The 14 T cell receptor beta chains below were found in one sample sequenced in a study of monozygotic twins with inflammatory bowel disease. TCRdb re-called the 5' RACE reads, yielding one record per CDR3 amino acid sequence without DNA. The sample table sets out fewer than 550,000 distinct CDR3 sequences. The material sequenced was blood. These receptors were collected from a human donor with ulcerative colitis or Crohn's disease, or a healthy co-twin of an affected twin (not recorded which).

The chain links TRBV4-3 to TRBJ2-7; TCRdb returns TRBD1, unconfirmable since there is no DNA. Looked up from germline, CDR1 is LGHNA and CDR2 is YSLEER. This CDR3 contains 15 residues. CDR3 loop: CASSQGPGQGYEQYF.

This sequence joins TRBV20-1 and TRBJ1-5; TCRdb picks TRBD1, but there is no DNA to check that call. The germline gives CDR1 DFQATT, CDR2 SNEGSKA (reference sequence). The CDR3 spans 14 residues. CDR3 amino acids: CSARGRTGRQPQHF.

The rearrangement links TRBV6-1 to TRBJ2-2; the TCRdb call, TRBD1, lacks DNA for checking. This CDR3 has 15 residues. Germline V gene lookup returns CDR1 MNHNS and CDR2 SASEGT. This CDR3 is CASRTQDRNTGELFF.

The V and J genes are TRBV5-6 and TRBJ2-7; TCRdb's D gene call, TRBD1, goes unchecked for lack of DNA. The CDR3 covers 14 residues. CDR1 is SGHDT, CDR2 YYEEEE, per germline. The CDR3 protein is CASSATGFPYEQYF.

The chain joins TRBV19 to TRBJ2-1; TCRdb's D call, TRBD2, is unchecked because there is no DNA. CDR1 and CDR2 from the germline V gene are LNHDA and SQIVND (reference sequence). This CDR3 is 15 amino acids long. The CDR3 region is CASSIDGGDYNEQFF.

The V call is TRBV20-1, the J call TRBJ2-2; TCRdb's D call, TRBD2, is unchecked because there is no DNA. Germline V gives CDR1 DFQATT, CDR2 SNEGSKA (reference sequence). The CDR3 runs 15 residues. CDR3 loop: CSARESRGPAGELFF.

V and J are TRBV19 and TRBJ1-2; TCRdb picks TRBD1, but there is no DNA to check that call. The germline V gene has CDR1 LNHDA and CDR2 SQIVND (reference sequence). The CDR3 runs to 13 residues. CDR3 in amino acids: CASSMMDRGIYTF.

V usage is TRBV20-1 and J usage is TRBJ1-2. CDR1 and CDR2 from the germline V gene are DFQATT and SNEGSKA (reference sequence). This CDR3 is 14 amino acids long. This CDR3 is CSAREGQGLVGYTF.

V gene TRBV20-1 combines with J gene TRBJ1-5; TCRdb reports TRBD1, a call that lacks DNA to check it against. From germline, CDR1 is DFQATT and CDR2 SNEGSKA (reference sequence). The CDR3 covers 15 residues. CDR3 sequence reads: CSAAPLTGNNQPQHF.

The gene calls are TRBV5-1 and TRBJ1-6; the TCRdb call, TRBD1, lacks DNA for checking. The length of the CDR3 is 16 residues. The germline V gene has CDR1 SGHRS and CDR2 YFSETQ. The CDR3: CASSLTAGGIGSPLHF.

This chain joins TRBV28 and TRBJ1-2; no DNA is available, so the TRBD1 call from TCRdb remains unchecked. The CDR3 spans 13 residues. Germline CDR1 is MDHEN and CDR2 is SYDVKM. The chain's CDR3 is CASSSGHRQGYTF.

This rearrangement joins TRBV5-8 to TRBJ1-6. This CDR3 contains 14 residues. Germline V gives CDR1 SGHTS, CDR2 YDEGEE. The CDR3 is CASSLETRSAPLHF.

The CDR3 sequence is CATSEPGVGETQYF. This rearrangement joins TRBV24-1 to TRBJ2-5; there is no DNA to check the TCRdb D call of TRBD1. Germline assignment: CDR1 KGHDR and CDR2 SFDVKD. CDR3 length: 14 amino acids.

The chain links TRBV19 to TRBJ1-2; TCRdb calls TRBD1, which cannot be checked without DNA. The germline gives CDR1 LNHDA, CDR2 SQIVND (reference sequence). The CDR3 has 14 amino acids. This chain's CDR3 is CASISDRVFGGYTF. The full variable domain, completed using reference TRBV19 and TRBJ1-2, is DGGITQSPKYLFRKEGQNVTLSCEQNLNHDAMYWYRQDPGQGLRLIYYSQIVNDFQKGDIAEGYSVSREKKESFPLTVTSAQKNPTAFYLCASISDRVFGGYTFGSGTRLTVV.